This entry features one T cell receptor (beta chain) sequence. The data stem from a study of blood T cell repertoires in COVID-19. In the study overall: Samples of COVID-19 (acute and convalescent) were obtained from the United States, Italy and Spain. PBMCs, B-cell-depleted T cells, or T cells were the source of the cDNA or gDNA that made up the material.

In the original processing: Amplification of reference gene primers was used by the study to estimate nucleated cell counts. Profiling relied on immunoSEQ multiplex PCR, and the TCRdb table lists in-frame clones only, not all of them. V and J calls and clone size follow that table, whereas D and trimming were derived from the DNA. The sample has 25,000 to 40,000 clones, 85% to 90% seen once. Looked up from germline, CDR1 is LNHDA and CDR2 is SQIVND (reference sequence). V dropped 3 bases and J dropped 6; count of bases not matched to a gene: 10. This CDR3 comprises 17 residues. This receptor was obtained from a man in his 70s with active COVID-19. Source material: peripheral blood. This chain connects TRBV19 to TRBJ2-7; 14 bases line up with TRBD2. CDR3 amino acids: CASSMTSGRAGVREQYF. DNA of the CDR3: TGTGCCAGTAGTATGACTAGCGGGAGGGCCGGCGTTCGCGAGCAGTACTTC.